The T cell receptor (beta chain) under discussion was sequenced for a study of cytomegalovirus exposure and HLA in healthy donors listed by TCRdb under 2017. About the study as a whole: An earlier analysis of roughly 610 of the donors reported 250 to 350 Gb of sequence data and around 110 million unique TCR beta sequences obtained from roughly 170 million T cells. An early release covering about 600 HLA-typed donors comprised roughly 300 gigabases of sequencing data and 85 million to 100 million unique TCR sequences. The genetic ancestry cluster associated with self-reported Caucasian donors included 65% to 90% of the approximately 400 genotyped donors. The study aimed to test whether cataloging public T cell receptors could reveal signatures of past pathogen exposure. Using immunosequencing, the study profiled T cell repertoires from roughly 650 subjects and related those repertoires to cytomegalovirus serostatus. A separate validation cohort of over a hundred different subjects was used in addition to the 666-subject first cohort. To predict cytomegalovirus infection status, the study brought together high-throughput TCR immunosequencing, statistical association of individual TCRs with disease status, and machine learning. To study patterns of TCR occurrence, a later analysis re-analyzed previously published TCR beta repertoires from just over 650 donors and added high-resolution HLA genotyping. In the later analysis, no new phenotypic data were used to find candidate immune exposures; instead, reliance was placed on TCR beta sequences and their occurrence across donors. An earlier analysis of around 580 of the donors used high-throughput TCR beta sequencing to judge whether each TCR beta V gene segment behaved as functional or pseudogenic. Donor age, sex, ethnicity and CMV serostatus were compiled together with the repertoire data. Genome-wide SNP genotypes for about three fifths of the roughly 670 donors were used in a later genetic analysis, which treated that subset as a discovery cohort. All discovery cohort repertoires had been generated using a single sequencing platform. Both class I and class II loci were covered by HLA typing, at four-digit resolution. Typing coverage differed by locus: A, B, C, DRB1 and DQB1 were typed in roughly 620-630 donors, DQA1 in about 500, DPA1 in approximately 610, and DPB1 in just under 490. Several DR-DQ haplotypes were treated as single units for association and clustering because of strong linkage in the cohort. Among about 410 genotyped donors of the cohort, an average of around 250,000 unique TCR beta nucleotide sequences was sequenced per donor, of which 15% to 20% were non-productive.

A note on this clone: The specificity of this receptor is unknown. Base qualities were left out, and no much larger clone turns up one base away.

Spanning cysteine to phenylalanine, the CDR3 consists of 16 amino acids. The read is trimmed to its CDR3 DNA, 48 bases read in frame from base 1. V loses 1 base of germline sequence and J loses 2 bases, and the interval between the two ends is 12 bases. Looking up the germline V gene yields CDR1 SGHRS and CDR2 YFSETQ. Library creation used the immunoSEQ multiplex PCR assay. For the multiplex PCR, a mixture combining 60 forward primers for TCR Vbeta segments and 13 reverse primers for TCR Jbeta segments was used. Amplification of the CDR3 region of rearranged TCR beta genes was performed with a multiplex PCR assay on genomic DNA. The amplified TCR beta libraries were sequenced on the Illumina HiSeq System as 87-base-pair reads. Per the original workflow: In a later analysis, tens of millions of unique TCR beta chains were counted across the 650 to 700 repertoires, and approximately 9.9 million of these chains were shared by at least two donors. Raw reads were error-corrected and collapsed into unique sequences with a nearest-neighbor algorithm that merged closely related sequences to remove PCR and sequencing errors. V, D and J gene segments were assigned by aligning CDR3 sequences to IMGT reference sequences. For a sequence to be retained, at least a six-nucleotide match to both a V gene segment and a J gene segment was required. A rearrangement counted as productive if the CDR3 had no stop codons and remained in frame with V and J, and every other rearrangement counted as non-productive. CDR3 was defined according to IMGT convention as the region running from the second conserved V-encoded cysteine to the conserved J-encoded phenylalanine. Sequences without an unambiguous match to a single V gene segment were excluded from the earlier analysis of over 500 of the donors. In an earlier analysis of approximately 550 of the donors, V segments were called functional above 56.7% productive rearrangements and were called segregating when the between-donor standard deviation exceeded 5%. A statistical classification framework was built to diagnose cytomegalovirus status from the catalog of TCR beta chain sequences. In a later analysis, V and J genes were assigned by comparing TCR nucleotide sequences against IMGT/GENE-DB human TR gene sequences. A later analysis assigned CDR3 sequences and most-parsimonious VDJ recombination scenarios with the TCRdist pipeline. In a later analysis, every TCR beta chain was defined by the combination of its CDR3 amino acid sequence and its V-gene family, and reads without a unique V-gene family were dropped. As a way to deal with suspected cross-contamination and a sequencing artifact, a later analysis dropped 450 to 600 nucleotide sequences that were highly shared and had low generation probability. In a later analysis, a clonal expansion index was calculated for each public chain from normalized within-repertoire ranks of inferred template counts. Generation probabilities in a later analysis came from a VDJ recombination model fitted to out-of-frame rearrangements, and those results were checked against IGoR. In a later analysis, TCR-TCR, TCR-HLA and TCR-CMV co-occurrence was scored with hypergeometric tests, and a repertoire-size bias correction was applied to TCR pairs. A later analysis estimated false discovery rates by permuting HLA or CMV assignments 20 times. A later analysis grouped co-occurring TCRs with DBSCAN, adding TCRdist sequence similarity when clustering within HLA-allele-positive subsets. Co-occurrence clustering excluded repertoires with fewer than 30,000 or more than 120,000 public chains, plus five with anomalous nucleotide sharing. What TCRdb holds here is the immuneACCESS table cut down to in-frame rearrangements. Part of the clones is not present; checked against another copy, under half of the missing clones reflect an unresolved V gene, and the others are unexplained. For V, J and clone size, that table is used; D and trimming come from the DNA. In this sample the table shows roughly 80,000 clones, 70% to 85% of which occur a single time. The ten largest account for 2.5% to 3.5% of the sample.

Results the study describes overall, beyond this receptor: Several of the top co-occurrence clusters appeared to be linked to parvovirus B19, influenza, CMV and Epstein-Barr virus, according to a later analysis. When HLA alleles, especially DR and DQ, strongly co-occurred, TCR associations were difficult to assign to individual alleles. Most TCR sequences were observed very rarely across donors, whereas some public TCRs were present in many individuals. In a later genetic analysis, a missense DCLRE1C variant was associated with V-gene and J-gene trimming of TCR beta chains, and the association was replicated in an independent cohort. A further reported finding was that TCR beta sequences accurately predicted the HLA-A and HLA-B alleles for most subjects in the first cohort. The sequencing pipeline was judged likely to have produced a cluster of highly shared sequence variants as a technical artifact. A later analysis associated roughly 17,000 TCR beta sequences with specific HLA alleles at a false discovery rate of 0.05. The cohort was sequenced for TCR beta chains only, and without alpha or paired-chain data the features that could be detected were limited. Sequencing depth was assumed to be roughly uniform across donors in the presence/absence analyses, though that assumption may not hold. In a later genetic analysis, fewer N-insertions in productive TCRs were reported among donors in an Asian-associated ancestry cluster than the 666-donor mean. A total of roughly 160 TCR beta chains were listed by the study as associated with cytomegalovirus. HLA typing was unavailable for some donors at each locus, so association tests used only the typed subset. A later analysis found that TCR association rates varied across HLA loci, with DRB1 alleles showing the most associated TCRs and HLA-C alleles the fewest. Broadly in line with IMGT annotations, most TCR beta V segments showed up in productive rearrangements about 87% or about 30% of the time in an earlier analysis of several hundred of the donors. Correlated functional status among segregating V segments might be attributable to linkage disequilibrium, but an unknown experimental factor could not be ruled out. According to the authors, the approach could potentially be generalized to other disease states and immunological phenotypes. Immune exposure information for the cohort was limited to CMV serostatus. In both the original and validation cohorts, the classifier was reported to diagnose cytomegalovirus status with high specificity and sensitivity. A few of the identified cytomegalovirus-associated TCR beta chains were confirmed in vitro to be specific for cytomegalovirus antigens. In a later analysis, HLA-associated TCR beta chains were found to be more clonally expanded and to have lower generation probabilities than equally common non-associated chains. Some IMGT-functional V segments, including TRBV6-2 and TRBV6-3, could not be told apart with the 87-base-pair reads, so those segments were excluded. In a later analysis, most CMV-associated TCR beta chains were found to appear HLA-restricted, with HLA associations seemingly driven largely by CMV exposure. Because counts were too low, around 17 rarely observed V segments, including chromosome 9 orphons, were left out of the earlier analysis of approximately 580 of the donors.

The cohort comprised several hundred healthy bone marrow donors. At the time of sampling, all cohort members were nominally healthy, though unrecorded immune exposures were likely present. The donor was CMV seropositive and was included in the group of some 290 seropositive cohort members. A peripheral blood sample was collected from each donor, and TCR beta sequencing was performed on peripheral blood mononuclear cells. Genomic DNA extraction from the blood cell samples was performed with the Qiagen DNeasy Blood Extraction Kit. The specimen sequenced was PBMCs. The V and J genes are TRBV5-1 and TRBJ2-2; TRBD2 is a possible D gene, resting on 5 matching bases. The TCR originated in a man aged 50-59 years in good health and CMV-seropositive. The DNA sequence follows: TGCGCCAGCAGCTTGAGGGAGAGCGCCAACACCGGGGAGCTGTTTTTT. This gives the protein CASSLRESANTGELFF.